This note documents a single T cell receptor beta chain sequence. Its target is not known. CDR3 size: 16 residues. V was clipped by 5 bases and J by 2 bases, with 17 bases between them. Germline V gene data show CDR1 as MDHEN and CDR2 as SYDVKM. This record belongs to a study of cytomegalovirus exposure and HLA in healthy donors. As for the study in general: A prior study identified 110 million or so unique TCR beta sequences from about 180 million T cells.

Both 60 Vbeta primers and 13 Jbeta primers went into the PCR. The protocol was immunoSEQ multiplex PCR, while the TCRdb copy is restricted to in-frame clones and leaves out a portion. The sample lists some 180,000 clones, 77% occurring once. Notes on the study in general: It is likely that the observed cluster of highly shared sequence variants was a sequencing artifact. In vitro experiments confirmed that a few CMV-associated chains were specific for CMV antigens. The productive fraction for most TCR beta V segments was about 90% or about 30% in an earlier analysis.

The sequence derives from a woman aged 55-69 years in good health and CMV-seropositive. Sample: PBMCs. The chain carries TRBV28 and TRBJ2-3; D is ambiguous. The CDR3 bases are TGTGCCAGCAGTCCCGTTTGGAGTGAACCCACAGATACGCAGTATTTT. Translation: CASSPVWSEPTDTQYF. Using reference TRBV28 and TRBJ2-3 for the parts outside the CDR3, the full variable domain is DVKVTQSSRYLVKRTGEKVFLECVQDMDHENMFWYRQDPGLGLRLIYFSYDVKMKEKGDIPEGYSVSREKKERFSLILESASTNQTSMYLCASSPVWSEPTDTQYFGPGTRLTVL.